The 4 T cell receptor beta chains presented below share a single source sample, sequenced in a study of shared clonotypes between healthy human individuals. Sequencing was performed with immunoSEQ multiplex PCR; in TCRdb, only in-frame clones are kept and a portion is missing. Found here are about 480,000 clones, about four fifths of them singletons; the top ten hold 10% to 15%. The sequenced sample was PBMCs. These TCRs come from a woman in her 40s in good health. Some clones in this sample may be carry-over from other donors' samples.

The chain couples TRBV29-1 to TRBJ2-7, with 8 bases identical to TRBD2. This CDR3 is built from 14 residues. In germline, CDR1 is SQVTM, CDR2 ANQGSEA. V dropped 1 base and J dropped 2; count of bases not matched to a gene: 4. CDR3 nucleotides: TGCAGCGTTGAAGTATCCGGGAGGGCCTACGAGCAGTACTTC. Its translation is CSVEVSGRAYEQYF.

This clone appeared a few times. The chain carries TRBV19 and TRBJ2-7; no reliable D call. Germline V lookup: CDR1 LNHDA, CDR2 SQIVND (reference sequence). Deletions cut 4 bases from V and 6 bases from J, with 7 bases between. This CDR3 is 11 amino acids long. The CDR3 coding sequence is TGTGCCAGTAGTACCTACAGCGAGCAGTACTTC. Its protein is CASSTYSEQYF.

The chain has TRBV6-1 and TRBJ2-3, with 11 nucleotides matching TRBD2. J gave up 5 bases and V 5 bases, and 3 bases lay outside the gene matches. Germline CDR1 is MNHNS and CDR2 is SASEGT. This CDR3 has 14 residues. This CDR3 is CASSTSGRGDTQYF. CDR3 nucleotides: TGTGCCAGCAGTACTAGCGGGAGAGGAGATACGCAGTATTTT.

The gene calls are TRBV7-2 and TRBJ1-1; possible D gene TRBD1, 6 bases. CDR1 and CDR2 (germline): SGHTA, FQGNSA. The CDR3 contains 13 residues. The V end lost 4 bases, the J end lost 11 bases, and 17 bases lay between the germline ends. Here the CDR3 DNA reads TGTGCCAGCAGCTACCGATCGAAGGGGGTGGCTTTCTTT. It codes for CASSYRSKGVAFF.